This T cell receptor beta chain is drawn from a study of CD8+CD57+ T cells in acquired aplastic anemia. Study overall: Mean DNA quantity obtained from sorted CD4+ and CD8+ cells was around 3.2 ug.

All sequencing subjects had displayed CD8+CD57+ cell expansion on flow cytometry. According to the study, genomic DNA was the template for TCR beta VDJ and CDR3 profiling. TCRdb ran MiXCR on the reads and lists one entry per CDR3 protein. The data show some 92,000 distinct CDR3 sequences, about 63% seen once. This clonotype was picked up a small number of times. Germline V gene data show CDR1 as LNHDA and CDR2 as SQIVND (reference sequence). V was trimmed by 6 bases and J by 6 bases, leaving 15 bases between them. This CDR3 is built from 14 residues. Material: sorted CD4+, CD8+, or CD8+CD57+ T cells (not recorded which) from PBMCs. The source of this sequence is a human donor with aplastic anemia. This rearrangement joins TRBV19 to TRBJ2-1; maybe TRBD2 (6 bases). CDR3 in amino acids: CASSGKVGGNEQFF. CDR3 coding DNA: TGTGCCAGTAGCGGGAAGGTCGGGGGCAATGAGCAGTTCTTC.